This TCR beta chain stems from a study of CD8+ T cells in alopecia areata. About the research overall: Among treated patients, oral tofacitinib was administered at 5 to 10 mg twice daily.

The sample's treatment: oral pan-JAK inhibitor, 5-10 mg twice daily. From PBMCs, CD4+ and CD8+ T cells were sorted. cDNA reverse transcribed from extracted RNA served as the sequencing template. Sequenced by immunoSEQ multiplex PCR; TCRdb stores in-frame clones only, minus some. The sample holds around 110,000 clones, roughly 50% seen once. This clonotype originated in a human donor with alopecia areata. The sample consisted of CD8+ T cells sorted from blood, taken at week 24, from a patient treated with tofacitinib.

CDR3 bases: TGCGCCAGCAGCCAATATGACGGCTCTGATCAGCCCCAGCATTTT. It is translated as CASSQYDGSDQPQHF. This chain links TRBV4-3 with TRBJ1-5; D is ambiguous. V dropped 2 bases and J dropped 5 bases, with 13 bases sitting between them. This CDR3 region has 15 residues. CDR1 is LGHNA, CDR2 YSLEER, per germline.